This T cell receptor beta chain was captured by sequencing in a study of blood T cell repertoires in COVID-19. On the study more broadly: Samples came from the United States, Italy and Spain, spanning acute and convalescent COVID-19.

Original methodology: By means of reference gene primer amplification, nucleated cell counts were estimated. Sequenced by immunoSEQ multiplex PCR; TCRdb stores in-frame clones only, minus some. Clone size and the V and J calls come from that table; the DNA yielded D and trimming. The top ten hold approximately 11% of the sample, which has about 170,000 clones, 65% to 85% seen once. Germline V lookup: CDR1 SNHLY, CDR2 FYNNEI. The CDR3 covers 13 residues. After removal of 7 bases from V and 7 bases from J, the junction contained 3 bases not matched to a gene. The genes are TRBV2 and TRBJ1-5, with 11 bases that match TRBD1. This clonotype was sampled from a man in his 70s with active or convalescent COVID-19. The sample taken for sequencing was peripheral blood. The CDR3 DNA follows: TGTGCCAGCACCCGGACAGGGGGCCAGCCCCAGCATTTT. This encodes CASTRTGGQPQHF. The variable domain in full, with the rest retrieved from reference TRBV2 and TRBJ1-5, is EPEVTQTPSHQVTQMGQEVILRCVPISNHLYFYWYRQILGQKVEFLVSFYNNEISEKSEIFDDQFSVERPDGSNFTLKIRSTKLEDSAMYFCASTRTGGQPQHFGDGTRLSIL.